This T cell receptor beta chain originates from a study of OX40 agonist ivuxolimab in advanced cancers. General study points: Certain nonresponders likewise exhibited a low normalized T-cell clonal expansion.

Profiling relied on immunoSEQ multiplex PCR, and the TCRdb table lists in-frame clones only, not all of them. The table shows some 73,000 clones, with around 87% occurring only once. Concerning this clone itself: Its specificity is unknown.

Germline V lookup: CDR1 SGHTA, CDR2 FQGTGA. The CDR3 totals 14 residues. V dropped 3 bases and J dropped 6 bases, with 12 bases sitting between them. The TCR sequence derives from an adult with an advanced solid tumor such as melanoma, head and neck, liver or kidney cancer. This specimen was CD4+ or CD8+ T cells sorted from blood, taken in a trial of the OX40 agonist ivuxolimab. The rearrangement joins TRBV7-3 to TRBJ2-1; the D is unclear. CDR3 sequence: CASSFNAMANEQFF. As DNA, the CDR3 is TGTGCCAGCAGCTTCAACGCTATGGCCAATGAGCAGTTCTTC.